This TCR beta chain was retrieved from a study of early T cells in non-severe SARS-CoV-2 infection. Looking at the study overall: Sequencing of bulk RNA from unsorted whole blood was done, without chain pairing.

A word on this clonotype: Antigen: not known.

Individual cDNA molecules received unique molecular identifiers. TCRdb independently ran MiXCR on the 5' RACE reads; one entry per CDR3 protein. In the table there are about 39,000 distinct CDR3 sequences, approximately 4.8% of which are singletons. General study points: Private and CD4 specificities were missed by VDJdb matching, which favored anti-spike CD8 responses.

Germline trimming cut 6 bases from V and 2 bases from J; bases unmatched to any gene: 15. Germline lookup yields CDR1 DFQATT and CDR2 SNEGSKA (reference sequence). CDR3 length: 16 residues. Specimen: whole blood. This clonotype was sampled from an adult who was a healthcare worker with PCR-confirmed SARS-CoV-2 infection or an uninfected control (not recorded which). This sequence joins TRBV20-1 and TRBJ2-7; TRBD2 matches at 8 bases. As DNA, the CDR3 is TGCAGTGCGGAAACAGCGGGGGCACCATCAGCCTACGAGCAGTACTTC. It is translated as CSAETAGAPSAYEQYF.